One sample yielded the 20 T cell receptor beta chains listed below, sequenced in a study of shared clonotypes between healthy human individuals (dated by TCRdb to about 2020). Library preparation employed the immunoSEQ multiplex PCR assay. This immuneACCESS table, as held by TCRdb, lists in-frame sequences with V and J called but not all clones. Of the missing ones, under half trace to an unresolved V gene in checked studies; the others have no known cause. Here the sample has about 2,500,000 clones; 90% to 95% occur a single time. The ten largest clones represent roughly 0.14% of the sample. The sequenced material came from naive CD4+ T cells sorted from blood. The cell subset or site label, read with the paper, signifies: CD45RA+ positively selected. The receptor source for this set is a man aged 18 to 35 in good health.

V gene TRBV15 combines with J gene TRBJ1-6; TRBD1 might be the D (6 bases). The CDR3 is 15 amino acids. Trimming pared 1 base from V and 10 bases from J, leaving 14 bases between. Germline V CDR1 and CDR2: LNHNV, YYDKDF (reference sequence). CDR3 sequence (DNA): TGTGCCACCAGCAGAGCGGACAGCCCGGGGTCACCCCTCCACTTT. Translating gives CATSRADSPGSPLHF.

V usage is TRBV4-2 and J usage is TRBJ1-2; D is undetermined. The CDR3 totals 15 residues. The V gene's germline CDR1 is LGHNA and CDR2 YNFKEQ. Trimming stripped 0 bases from V and 4 bases from J, with 12 bases between. The CDR3 region is CASSQDLDYSYGYTF. DNA for the CDR3: TGTGCCAGCAGCCAAGATCTGGACTATTCCTATGGCTACACCTTC.

About this clone itself: At the DNA level, this CDR3 is encoded by other sequences in the same sample as well. The rearrangement links TRBV5-1 to TRBJ2-3, with 14 bases that match TRBD2. V trimming: 0 bases; J trimming: 8 bases; junction bases outside the gene matches: 5. CDR3 length: 16 residues. From germline, CDR1 is SGHRS and CDR2 YFSETQ. The CDR3 coding sequence is TGCGCCAGCAGCTTGGGACTAGCGGGGGGGCCGGGTACGCAGTATTTT. This encodes CASSLGLAGGPGTQYF.

This sequence joins TRBV6-1 and TRBJ1-5; 8 bases line up with TRBD1. Germline assignment: CDR1 MNHNS and CDR2 SASEGT. V dropped 4 bases and J dropped 3; count of bases not matched to a gene: 8. The length of the CDR3 is 16 residues. CDR3 protein: CASSGGGTGPNQPQHF. The DNA of the CDR3 is TGTGCCAGCAGTGGGGGCGGGACAGGCCCCAATCAGCCCCAGCATTTT.

This chain joins TRBV7-2 and TRBJ2-5, with 7 nucleotides matching TRBD1. This CDR3 has 16 residues. V was clipped by 8 bases and J by 5 bases; unmatched bases: 17. CDR1 and CDR2 from the germline V gene are SGHTA and FQGNSA. The CDR3 spells CASRTMTGQKTETQYF. The CDR3 region has the DNA TGTGCCAGCCGAACTATGACGGGACAGAAGACGGAGACCCAGTACTTC.

Regarding this clone: Other DNA sequences within the sample encode an identical CDR3. The chain carries TRBV7-2 and TRBJ2-1; the D gene is possibly TRBD2 (6 bases). Germline V gene data show CDR1 as SGHTA and CDR2 as FQGNSA. Deletions cut 0 bases from V and 1 base from J, with 10 bases between. This CDR3 has 16 residues. CDR3: CASSLALAGSYNEQFF. For the CDR3, the DNA is TGTGCCAGCAGCTTAGCGCTGGCGGGGTCCTACAATGAGCAGTTCTTC.

The chain joins TRBV4-1 to TRBJ2-7; no definite D call. The V end was cut by 0 bases, the J end by 3 bases, with 12 bases between. Germline values: CDR1 MGHRA, CDR2 YSYEKL. This CDR3 region has 15 residues. The CDR3 region has the DNA TGCGCCAGCAGCCAAGAATATGGCTCTCTCTACGAGCAGTACTTC. Residues: CASSQEYGSLYEQYF.

This sequence joins TRBV5-6 and TRBJ2-5; TRBD1 matches at 7 bases. The V gene's germline CDR1 is SGHDT and CDR2 YYEEEE. J lost 4 bases, V lost 5 bases, and 14 bases had no gene match. The CDR3 has 16 amino acids. The CDR3: CASSLSNPGQIETQYF. The CDR3 nucleotides read TGTGCCAGCAGTCTTTCGAATCCGGGACAGATAGAGACCCAGTACTTC.

This chain joins TRBV4-3 and TRBJ2-3; 13 bases fit TRBD2. The CDR3 covers 17 residues. After removal of 3 bases from V and 4 bases from J, the junction contained 7 bases not matched to a gene. Germline V gives CDR1 LGHNA, CDR2 YSLEER. The CDR3 sequence is CASSHRLAGGSADTQYF. CDR3 bases: TGCGCCAGCAGCCATCGACTAGCGGGGGGTAGCGCAGATACGCAGTATTTT.

The V call is TRBV15, the J call TRBJ2-7; D is tentatively TRBD1 or TRBD2 (6 bases each). The CDR3 extends over 14 amino acids. Germline CDR1 and CDR2: LNHNV and YYDKDF (reference sequence). Trimming removed 1 base from V and 2 bases from J, with 9 bases in between. CDR3 DNA sequence: TGTGCCACCAGCAGAGCGGGGGCCCCCTACGAGCAGTACTTC. This translates into CATSRAGAPYEQYF.

The chain recombines TRBV6-1 with TRBJ2-3; 10 bases fit TRBD2. V was pared by 8 bases and J by 5 bases, with 7 bases of the junction left unmatched. The CDR3 is made up of 14 amino acids. Germline CDR1 is MNHNS and CDR2 is SASEGT. CDR3 nucleotides: TGTGCCAGCGAAGCGGGAGGGCCAGTAGATACGCAGTATTTT. Protein product: CASEAGGPVDTQYF.

The V gene is TRBV15, the J gene TRBJ2-7; TRBD1 matches at 7 bases. The germline gives CDR1 LNHNV, CDR2 YYDKDF (reference sequence). The J segment lost 5 bases and the V segment lost 3 bases, leaving 4 bases of the junction unmatched. This CDR3 is 13 amino acids long. The CDR3 DNA follows: TGTGCCACCAGCAGGACAGGGCAGGACGAGCAGTACTTC. As protein: CATSRTGQDEQYF.

The J gene is TRBJ1-5, the V gene TRBV2; D not certain. CDR3 length equals 13 residues. V was cut by 7 bases and J by 1 base, with 8 bases left in between. Germline V gene sequence: CDR1 SNHLY, CDR2 FYNNEI. CDR3 region: CASKAGSNQPQHF. The CDR3 DNA is TGTGCCAGCAAGGCGGGCAGCAATCAGCCCCAGCATTTT.

The chain uses TRBV9 and TRBJ1-3; D unclear. V was cut by 3 bases and J by 2 bases, with 12 bases left in between. The length of the CDR3 is 15 residues. Germline V gene lookup returns CDR1 SGDLS and CDR2 YYNGEE. In DNA form, the CDR3 reads TGTGCCAGCAGCGCGGACCCAGCCACTGGAAACACCATATATTTT. It translates to CASSADPATGNTIYF.

The J gene is TRBJ1-3, the V gene TRBV28; a possible D gene is TRBD1 (6 bases). Trimming pared 5 bases from V and 3 bases from J, leaving 17 bases between. CDR1 is MDHEN, CDR2 SYDVKM, per germline. CDR3 length equals 16 residues. The CDR3 sequence: CASSANAGANGNTIYF. CDR3 nucleotide sequence: TGTGCCAGCAGTGCCAACGCAGGGGCCAATGGAAACACCATATATTTT. The variable domain in full, completed from reference TRBV28 and TRBJ1-3, reads DVKVTQSSRYLVKRTGEKVFLECVQDMDHENMFWYRQDPGLGLRLIYFSYDVKMKEKGDIPEGYSVSREKKERFSLILESASTNQTSMYLCASSANAGANGNTIYFGEGSWLTVV.

The V and J genes are TRBV27 and TRBJ2-7; no definite D call. CDR3 size: 10 residues. Germline V gene data show CDR1 as MNHEY and CDR2 as SMNVEV (reference sequence). Trimming removed 4 bases from V and 5 bases from J, with 3 bases in between. This CDR3 is CASSCDEQYF. The CDR3 DNA follows: TGTGCCAGCAGTTGTGACGAGCAGTACTTC.

The chain links TRBV5-1 to TRBJ2-7; 10 bases are shared with TRBD2. V trimming: 1 base; J trimming: 3 bases; junction bases outside the gene matches: 4. The CDR3 extends over 15 amino acids. Germline V gives CDR1 SGHRS, CDR2 YFSETQ. In DNA form, the CDR3 reads TGCGCCAGCAGCTTGACCGGGACTAGCGTCTACGAGCAGTACTTC. Amino acid sequence: CASSLTGTSVYEQYF.

The V call is TRBV6-5, the J call TRBJ2-1; D is undetermined. CDR1 MNHEY and CDR2 SVGAGI come from the germline V gene. The CDR3 spans 14 residues. V lost 6 bases and J 3 bases, leaving 12 bases between the germline ends. In DNA, the CDR3 is TGTGCCAGCAGCCCCAAATCTCACTACAATGAGCAGTTCTTC. Its protein product is CASSPKSHYNEQFF.

This chain uses TRBV7-2 with TRBJ1-1; 8 nucleotides line up with TRBD1. Germline CDR1 SGHTA, CDR2 FQGNSA. The CDR3 spans 15 residues. V shed 4 bases, J shed 4 bases, and the junction held 8 bases outside the gene matches. The CDR3 is CASSSIPDRGTEAFF. CDR3 in DNA: TGTGCCAGCAGCTCCATTCCCGACAGGGGCACTGAAGCTTTCTTT.

The CDR3: CSVLLAGQETQYF. The DNA for the CDR3 is TGCAGCGTTCTCCTAGCGGGCCAAGAGACCCAGTACTTC. The J gene is TRBJ2-5, the V gene TRBV29-1, with 8 bases identical to TRBD2. Germline CDR1 SQVTM, CDR2 ANQGSEA. The CDR3 sequence is 13 residues long. Germline trimming cut 5 bases from V and 1 base from J; bases unmatched to any gene: 3. Filled out from reference TRBV29-1 and TRBJ2-5, the complete variable domain reads SAVISQKPSRDICQRGTSLTIQCQVDSQVTMMFWYRQQPGQSLTLIATANQGSEATYESGFVIDKFPISRPNLTFSTLTVSNMSPEDSSIYLCSVLLAGQETQYFGPGTRLLVL.